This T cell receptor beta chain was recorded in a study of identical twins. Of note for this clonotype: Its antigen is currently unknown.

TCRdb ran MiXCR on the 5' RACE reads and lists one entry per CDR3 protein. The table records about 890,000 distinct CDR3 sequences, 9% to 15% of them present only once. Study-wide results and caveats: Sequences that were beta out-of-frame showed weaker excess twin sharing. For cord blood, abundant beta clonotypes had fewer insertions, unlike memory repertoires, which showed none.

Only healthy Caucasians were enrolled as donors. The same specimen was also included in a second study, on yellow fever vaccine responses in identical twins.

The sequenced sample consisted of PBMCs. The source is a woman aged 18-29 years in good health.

The CDR3 loop reads CASGGDTNIQYF. The CDR3 DNA is TGTGCCAGCGGGGGAGACACCAACATTCAGTACTTC. The V and J genes are TRBV28 and TRBJ2-4; the D call may be TRBD1 or TRBD2 (5 bases each). Germline V gene lookup returns CDR1 MDHEN and CDR2 SYDVKM. This CDR3 is 12 amino acids long. V gave up 8 bases and J gave up 7 bases, with 12 bases separating them.